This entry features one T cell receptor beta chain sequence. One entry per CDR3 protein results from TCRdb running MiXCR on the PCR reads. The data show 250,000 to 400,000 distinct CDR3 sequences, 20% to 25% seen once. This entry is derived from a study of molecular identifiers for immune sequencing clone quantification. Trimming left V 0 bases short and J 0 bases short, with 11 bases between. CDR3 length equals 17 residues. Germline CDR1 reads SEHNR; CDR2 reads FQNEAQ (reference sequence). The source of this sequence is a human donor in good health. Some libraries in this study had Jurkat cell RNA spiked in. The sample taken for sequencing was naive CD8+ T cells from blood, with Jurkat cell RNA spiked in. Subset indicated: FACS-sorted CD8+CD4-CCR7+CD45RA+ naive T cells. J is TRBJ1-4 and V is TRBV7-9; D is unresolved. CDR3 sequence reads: CASSLAGSVATNEKLFF. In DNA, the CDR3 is TGTGCCAGCAGCTTAGCGGGATCAGTTGCAACTAATGAAAAACTGTTTTTT.